This entry lists 17 T cell receptor beta chains sequenced from one sample in a study of blood T cells in healthy people across ages (dated by TCRdb to the mid-2010s). The library was produced with 5' RACE. For sequencing, an Illumina HiSeq 2500 was employed. A second roughly 6 to 12 cycle PCR used a sample-barcoded 5' primer and a J-beta primer mix. The public reads were reanalyzed by TCRdb: fastp trimming at Q25, MiXCR alignment, in-frame beta chains only. Identical CDR3 protein sequences are pooled into one entry, listed with their most common genes and DNA. The sample yields roughly 1,000,000 distinct CDR3 sequences; under 30% were counted once. The ten biggest clones cover around 0.7% of the sample. This sample also belongs to another study, concerning T cells of mothers and their children.

The specimen sequenced was blood. Receptors were obtained from a girl aged 2 to 9 in good health.

Only a few counts were recorded for this clonotype. This chain uses TRBV10-3 with TRBJ2-7; the D is unclear. There are 13 residues in the CDR3. The germline V and J ends were trimmed by 6 bases and 0 bases, with 9 bases remaining between them. In germline, CDR1 is ENHRY, CDR2 SYGVKD. CDR3 nucleotides: TGTGCCATCAGCCCTCCCCTCTCCTACGAGCAGTACTTC. Translation gives CAISPPLSYEQYF.

The chain has TRBV6-2 or TRBV6-3 and TRBJ1-6, with D possibly TRBD1 on 5 matching bases. The CDR3 extends over 12 amino acids. The V end lost 5 bases, the J end lost 13 bases, and 12 bases lay between the germline ends. The germline gives CDR1 MNHEY, CDR2 SVGEGT. The CDR3 spells CASSPTRGPLHF. The CDR3 DNA reads as TGTGCCAGCAGTCCTACGAGGGGTCCCCTCCACTTT.

The chain combines TRBV12-3 or TRBV12-4 with TRBJ2-6; D uncertain. This CDR3 has 13 residues. Trimming took 7 bases from V and 1 from J, leaving 5 bases between them. The CDR3 loop reads CASTKSGANVLTF. The CDR3 DNA reads TGTGCCAGCACCAAATCTGGGGCCAACGTCCTGACTTTC.

A few counts support this clonotype. The V call is TRBV29-1, the J call TRBJ2-5; unclear D gene. CDR1 is SQVTM and CDR2 is ANQGSEA in the germline V gene. V was pared by 4 bases and J by 3 bases, with 9 bases between. The CDR3 spans 12 residues. The CDR3 sequence: CSVVVQKETQYF. CDR3 nucleotides: TGCAGCGTTGTAGTACAGAAAGAGACCCAGTACTTC.

Only a few counts were recorded for this clonotype. This sequence joins TRBV7-3 and TRBJ2-1; D might be TRBD1 (7 bases). CDR3 length: 14 residues. Trimming removed 6 bases from V and 6 bases from J, with 15 bases in between. Looked up from germline, CDR1 is SGHTA and CDR2 is FQGTGA. Here the CDR3 reads CASRIQGEANEQFF. The CDR3 DNA sequence: TGTGCCAGCAGGATTCAGGGGGAGGCCAATGAGCAGTTCTTC.

This clonotype showed up just a few times. This chain joins TRBV6-1 and TRBJ1-1, with a tentative D call TRBD1 (6 bases). The ends were cut back, 5 bases at V and 4 bases at J, with 14 bases in the middle. Germline lookup yields CDR1 MNHNS and CDR2 SASEGT. The CDR3 length is 14 residues. In nucleotides, the CDR3 is TGTGCCAGCAGTATGAGGGGGGGTCCCACTGAAGCTTTCTTT. This gives the protein CASSMRGGPTEAFF.

In its sample, this clonotype was seen a few times. The chain couples TRBV29-1 to TRBJ2-5; D might be TRBD1 (7 bases). Germline V gene sequence: CDR1 SQVTM, CDR2 ANQGSEA. Trimming stripped 5 bases from V and 13 bases from J, with 20 bases between. The CDR3 is made up of 12 amino acids. CDR3 bases: TGCAGCGTTCGGCAGGGGGGTGCCGAGCGGTACTTC. Residues: CSVRQGGAERYF.

This clonotype has only a few counts. The chain couples TRBV9 to TRBJ2-3; 8 bases map to TRBD2. The CDR3 spans 17 residues. V was pared by 0 bases and J by 4 bases, with 10 bases of the junction left unmatched. Germline V CDR1 and CDR2: SGDLS, YYNGEE. The CDR3 protein is CASSVGPAGDPPDTQYF. The CDR3 DNA is TGTGCCAGCAGCGTAGGCCCAGCGGGAGACCCTCCAGATACGCAGTATTTT.

This clonotype was counted a few times. This CDR3 reads CASSLPAQGAGEKLFF. CDR3 coding DNA: TGTGCCAGCAGCTTACCGGCGCAGGGGGCAGGAGAAAAACTGTTTTTT. The V and J genes are TRBV7-2 and TRBJ1-4, with 8 bases matching TRBD1. This CDR3 is 16 amino acids long. Losses at the gene ends were 2 bases for V and 8 bases for J; bases not matched to a gene: 10. The V gene's germline CDR1 is SGHTA and CDR2 FQGNSA.

The chain has TRBV7-2 and TRBJ2-1; D remains ambiguous. Germline values: CDR1 SGHTA, CDR2 FQGNSA. The CDR3 has 13 amino acids. Trimming stripped 5 bases from V and 4 bases from J, with 9 bases between. CDR3 in amino acids: CASSTAAYNEQFF. Here the CDR3 DNA reads TGTGCCAGCAGCACCGCGGCGTACAATGAGCAGTTCTTC.

V is TRBV20-1 and J is TRBJ2-3, with D uncertain. The CDR3 spans 14 residues. V was trimmed by 6 bases and J by 2 bases, leaving 15 bases between them. Germline-derived CDR1 and CDR2 are DFQATT and SNEGSKA (reference sequence). The CDR3 DNA is TGCAGTGCGATACCCGGCGGCAACACAGATACGCAGTATTTT. Its protein is CSAIPGGNTDTQYF.

The chain is built from TRBV2 and TRBJ2-2; no reliable D call. This CDR3 region has 13 residues. V lost 8 bases to trimming and J lost 1 base, with 8 bases between them. The germline CDR1 and CDR2 sequences are SNHLY and FYNNEI. The CDR3 reads CASVGENTGELFF. The CDR3 nucleotides read TGTGCCAGCGTTGGAGAGAACACCGGGGAGCTGTTTTTT.

The gene calls are TRBV6-5 and TRBJ2-7; D may correspond to TRBD1 or TRBD2 (5 bases each). The germline V and J ends were trimmed by 0 bases and 0 bases, with 12 bases remaining between them. Germline lookup yields CDR1 MNHEY and CDR2 SVGAGI. The CDR3 loop spans 16 amino acids. The CDR3 loop reads CASSYSGRTFSYEQYF. The CDR3 DNA sequence: TGTGCCAGCAGTTACTCGGGACGGACTTTCTCCTACGAGCAGTACTTC.

This sequence joins TRBV28 and TRBJ2-2, with D perhaps given as TRBD1 or TRBD2 (6 bases each). CDR1 and CDR2 from the germline V gene are MDHEN and SYDVKM. Trimming shortened V by 3 bases and J by 3 bases, and 11 bases separated the two germline ends. CDR3 length equals 15 residues. The CDR3 reads CASSFRRGDTGELFF. The CDR3 DNA is TGTGCCAGCAGTTTTAGGAGGGGGGACACCGGGGAGCTGTTTTTT.

This clonotype was counted only a few times. Sequence at one end of the junction differs from germline and may be a read error. The genes are TRBV5-1 and TRBJ2-5; no clear D. The CDR3 has 18 amino acids. The germline V gene has CDR1 SGHRS and CDR2 YFSETQ. The CDR3, as DNA: TGTGCCAGCAGCCTACCAACTGAGCCAACCCATTTCAGCGAGACCCAGTACTTC. This codes for CASSLPTEPTHFSETQYF.

The chain is built from TRBV20-1 and TRBJ2-1, with 7 nucleotides matching TRBD1. The CDR3 contains 15 residues. The V segment lost 4 bases and the J segment 4 bases; nucleotides outside the gene matches: 10. CDR1 is DFQATT and CDR2 is SNEGSKA in the germline V gene (reference sequence). This CDR3 reads CSANRDSEYYNEQFF. The DNA for the CDR3 is TGCAGTGCTAATCGGGACAGCGAATATTACAATGAGCAGTTCTTC.

There are a few counts of this clonotype. This chain connects TRBV29-1 to TRBJ1-4, with 11 bases matching TRBD1. This CDR3 spans 13 amino acids. CDR1 and CDR2 from the germline V gene are SQVTM and ANQGSEA. Trimming removed 8 bases from V and 6 bases from J; junction bases left unmatched: 5. CDR3 coding DNA: TGCAGCCCGCCGGGACAGGGGGATGAAAAACTGTTTTTT. It yields the protein CSPPGQGDEKLFF.